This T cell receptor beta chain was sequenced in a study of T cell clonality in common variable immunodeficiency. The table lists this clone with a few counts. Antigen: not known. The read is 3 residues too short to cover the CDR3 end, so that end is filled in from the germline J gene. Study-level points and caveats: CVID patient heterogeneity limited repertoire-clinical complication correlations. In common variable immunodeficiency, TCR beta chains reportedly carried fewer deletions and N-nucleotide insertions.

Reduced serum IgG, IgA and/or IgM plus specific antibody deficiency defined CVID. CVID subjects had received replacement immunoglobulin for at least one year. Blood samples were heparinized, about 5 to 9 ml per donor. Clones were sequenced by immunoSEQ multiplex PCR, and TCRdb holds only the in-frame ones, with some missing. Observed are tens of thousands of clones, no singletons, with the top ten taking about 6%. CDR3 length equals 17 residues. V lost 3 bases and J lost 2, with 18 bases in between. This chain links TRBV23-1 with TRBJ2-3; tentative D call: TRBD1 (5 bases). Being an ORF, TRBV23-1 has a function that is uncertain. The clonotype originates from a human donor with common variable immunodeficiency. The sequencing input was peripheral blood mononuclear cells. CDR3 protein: CASSHSYRILTTDTQYF. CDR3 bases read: TGCGCCAGCAGTCATTCGTACAGGATTCTGACCACAGATACG.